These 12 T cell receptor beta chains were all obtained from the same sample, sequenced in a study of T cells in Graves' hyperthyroidism and ophthalmopathy. Amplified regions were TCR beta CDR3 sequences from RNA transcripts. Researchers ran a first-round RT-PCR on the TCR CDR3 using the HTBI primer set. TCRdb independently ran MiXCR on the multiplex PCR reads; one entry per CDR3 protein. This sample has about 300,000 distinct CDR3 sequences, with less than 20% found just once. The sequenced sample consisted of blood. The receptors originated from a man in his forties or fifties with Graves' ophthalmopathy.

The table lists this clonotype with many counts. The chain links TRBV5-1 to TRBJ2-5, with 7 bases aligning to TRBD1. The ends lost 0 bases at V and 2 bases at J; junction bases unmatched: 7. Germline CDR1 and CDR2: SGHRS and YFSETQ. This CDR3 comprises 16 residues. DNA for the CDR3: TGCGCCAGCAGCTTGGCAGGGGGACGGCTACAAGAGACCCAGTACTTC. It specifies CASSLAGGRLQETQYF. Supplemented by reference TRBV5-1 and TRBJ2-5, the full variable domain reads KAGVTQTPRYLIKTRGQQVTLSCSPISGHRSVSWYQQTPGQGLQFLFEYFSETQRNKGNFPGRFSGRQFSNSRSEMNVSTLELGDSALYLCASSLAGGRLQETQYFGPGTRLLVL.

The CDR3 region has the DNA TGTGCCAGCAGCTTAGGGGCAGGGTGGGTCCGAGTCACCGGGGAGCTGTTTTTT. This gives the protein CASSLGAGWVRVTGELFF. The genes are TRBV7-2 and TRBJ2-2, with a tentative D call TRBD1 (5 bases). V lost 1 base to trimming and J lost 4 bases, with 19 bases between them. CDR1 and CDR2 (germline): SGHTA, FQGNSA. The length of the CDR3 is 18 residues.

There are many counts of this clonotype. The chain joins TRBV14 to TRBJ2-3; D not resolved. The CDR3 spans 15 residues. The V end was cut by 1 base, the J end by 0 bases, with 8 bases between. Germline V gene lookup returns CDR1 SGHDN and CDR2 FVKESK. CDR3 amino acids: CASSQVSSSTDTQYF. CDR3 DNA sequence: TGTGCCAGCAGCCAAGTAAGCTCTAGCACAGATACGCAGTATTTT. Looking up the rest from reference TRBV14 and TRBJ2-3 gives the full variable domain: EAGVTQFPSHSVIEKGQTVTLRCDPISGHDNLYWYRRVMGKEIKFLLHFVKESKQDESGMPNNRFLAERTGGTYSTLKVQPAELEDSGVYFCASSQVSSSTDTQYFGPGTRLTVL.

This clonotype was recorded at least ten times. The rearrangement joins TRBV29-1 to TRBJ2-1; 10 bases match TRBD2. The CDR3 runs to 14 residues. Germline CDR1 is SQVTM and CDR2 is ANQGSEA. Losses at the gene ends were 5 bases for V and 6 bases for J; bases not matched to a gene: 7. The CDR3, as DNA: TGCAGCGTTTTTGTAGCGGGGGGACCCAATGAGCAGTTCTTC. This encodes CSVFVAGGPNEQFF.

This clonotype was recorded many times. The chain couples TRBV28 to TRBJ1-2; 7 nucleotides align to TRBD1. Looked up from germline, CDR1 is MDHEN and CDR2 is SYDVKM. V lost 2 bases to trimming and J lost 8 bases; unmatched junction nucleotides: 5. The CDR3 spans 13 residues. CDR3 nucleotide sequence: TGTGCCAGCAGTTTAAAGGGGGCGAGGGGCTACACCTTC. Protein sequence: CASSLKGARGYTF.

This clonotype was observed at least ten times. The rearrangement joins TRBV28 to TRBJ2-3; TRBD2 matches at 8 bases. With V trimmed by 2 bases and J by 1 base, 5 bases remained unmatched. The CDR3 runs 16 residues. Per germline, CDR1 MDHEN and CDR2 SYDVKM. The CDR3 here is CASSLLPGLGTDTQYF. The CDR3 DNA is TGTGCCAGCAGTTTACTTCCGGGACTAGGCACAGATACGCAGTATTTT.

Only a few counts were recorded for this clonotype. This chain links TRBV6-4 with TRBJ2-2; D might be TRBD1 (6 bases). Trimming removed 4 bases from V and 5 bases from J, with 8 bases in between. The CDR3 runs 13 residues. From germline, CDR1 is MRHNA and CDR2 SNTAGT. CDR3 in amino acids: CASSVGATGELFF. The CDR3 nucleotides are TGTGCCAGCAGTGTGGGGGCGACCGGGGAGCTGTTTTTT.

In this sample, this clonotype turned up a few times. V is TRBV5-1 and J is TRBJ2-2; D uncertain. Germline CDR1 is SGHRS and CDR2 is YFSETQ. The V end was cut by 4 bases, the J end by 2 bases, with 12 bases between. This CDR3 is 15 amino acids long. Here the CDR3 reads CASSLRAPNTGELFF. The DNA for the CDR3 is TGCGCCAGCAGCCTTCGGGCCCCAAACACCGGGGAGCTGTTTTTT. Complete variable domain (other parts from reference TRBV5-1 and TRBJ2-2): KAGVTQTPRYLIKTRGQQVTLSCSPISGHRSVSWYQQTPGQGLQFLFEYFSETQRNKGNFPGRFSGRQFSNSRSEMNVSTLELGDSALYLCASSLRAPNTGELFFGEGSRLTVL.

The V and J genes are TRBV3-1 and TRBJ1-4, with D unclear. Germline CDR1 reads LGHDT; CDR2 reads YNNKEL (reference sequence). This CDR3 contains 12 residues. The V end lost 3 bases, the J end lost 10 bases, and 9 bases lay between the germline ends. The CDR3 nucleotides read TGTGCCAGCAGCCAGAGTCGGGGAAAACTGTTTTTT. This encodes CASSQSRGKLFF.

This clonotype was seen at least ten times. The J gene is TRBJ2-1, the V gene TRBV9, with TRBD2 as a possible D gene (6 bases). The CDR3 length is 16 residues. Per germline, CDR1 SGDLS and CDR2 YYNGEE. Trimming left V 4 bases short and J 1 base short, with 15 bases between. The CDR3: CASSPPGTASYNEQFF. CDR3 bases: TGTGCCAGCAGCCCTCCCGGGACTGCTTCCTACAATGAGCAGTTCTTC.

The rearrangement joins TRBV18 to TRBJ1-1; no definite D call. Germline V gene lookup returns CDR1 KGHSH and CDR2 LQKENI. Between the trimmed V and J ends, which lost 8 bases and 2 bases, there was a span of 15 bases. CDR3 size: 14 residues. The chain's CDR3 is CASSPPFGNTEAFF. Written as DNA, the CDR3 is TGTGCCAGCAGTCCGCCCTTTGGAAACACTGAAGCTTTCTTT. Full variable domain (outside the CDR3, taken from reference TRBV18 and TRBJ1-1): NAGVMQNPRHLVRRRGQEARLRCSPMKGHSHVYWYRQLPEEGLKFMVYLQKENIIDESGMPKERFSAEFPKEGPSILRIQQVVRGDSAAYFCASSPPFGNTEAFFGQGTRLTVV.

This clonotype was counted at least ten times. V usage is TRBV30 and J usage is TRBJ1-5; TRBD1 agrees at 8 bases. J gave up 6 bases and V 2 bases, and 9 bases lay outside the gene matches. Germline loops: CDR1 GTSNPN, CDR2 SVGIG (reference sequence). The CDR3 has 15 amino acids. The CDR3 DNA is TGTGCCTGGAGTTTAAGACAGGGGCAAACTCAGCCCCAGCATTTT. It translates to CAWSLRQGQTQPQHF.